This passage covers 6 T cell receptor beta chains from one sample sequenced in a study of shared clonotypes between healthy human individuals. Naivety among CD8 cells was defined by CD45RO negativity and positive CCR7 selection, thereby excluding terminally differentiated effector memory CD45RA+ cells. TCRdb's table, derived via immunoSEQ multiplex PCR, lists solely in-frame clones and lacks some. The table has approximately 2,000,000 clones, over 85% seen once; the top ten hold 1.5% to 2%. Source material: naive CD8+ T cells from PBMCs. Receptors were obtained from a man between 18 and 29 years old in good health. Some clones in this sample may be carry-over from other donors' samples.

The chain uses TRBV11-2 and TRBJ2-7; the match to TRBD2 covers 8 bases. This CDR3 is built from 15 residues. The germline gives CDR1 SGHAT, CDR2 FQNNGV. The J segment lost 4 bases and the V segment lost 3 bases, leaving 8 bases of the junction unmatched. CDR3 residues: CASSLDKAGVYEQYF. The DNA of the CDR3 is TGTGCCAGCAGCTTGGACAAAGCGGGAGTGTACGAGCAGTACTTC.

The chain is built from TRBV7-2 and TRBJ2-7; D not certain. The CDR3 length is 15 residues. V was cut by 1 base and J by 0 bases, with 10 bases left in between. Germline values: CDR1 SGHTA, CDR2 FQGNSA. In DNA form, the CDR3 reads TGTGCCAGCAGCTTAGGGGCCTTTGACTCCTACGAGCAGTACTTC. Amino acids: CASSLGAFDSYEQYF.

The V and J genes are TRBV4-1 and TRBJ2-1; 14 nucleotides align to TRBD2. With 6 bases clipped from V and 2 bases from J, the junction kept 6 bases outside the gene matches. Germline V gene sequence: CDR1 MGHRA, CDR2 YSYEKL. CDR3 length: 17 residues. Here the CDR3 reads CASRPRTSGRPYNEQFF. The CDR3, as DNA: TGCGCCAGCAGGCCAAGGACTAGCGGGAGGCCCTACAATGAGCAGTTCTTC.

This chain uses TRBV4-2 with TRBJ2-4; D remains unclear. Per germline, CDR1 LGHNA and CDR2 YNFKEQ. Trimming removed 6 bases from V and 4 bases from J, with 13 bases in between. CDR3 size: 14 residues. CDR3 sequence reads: CASSSPPPKNIQYF. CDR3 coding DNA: TGTGCCAGCAGTTCCCCCCCGCCGAAAAACATTCAGTACTTC.

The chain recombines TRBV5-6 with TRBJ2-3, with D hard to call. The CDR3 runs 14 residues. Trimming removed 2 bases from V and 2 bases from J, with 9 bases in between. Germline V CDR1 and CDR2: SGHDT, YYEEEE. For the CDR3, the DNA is TGTGCCAGCAGCTTTCAGTCTACCACAGATACGCAGTATTTT. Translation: CASSFQSTTDTQYF.

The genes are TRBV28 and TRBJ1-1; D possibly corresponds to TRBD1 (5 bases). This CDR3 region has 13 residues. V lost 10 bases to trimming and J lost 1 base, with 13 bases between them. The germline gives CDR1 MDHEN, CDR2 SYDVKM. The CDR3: CAIRGARNTEAFF. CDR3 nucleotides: TGTGCCATCCGCGGGGCCCGGAACACTGAAGCTTTCTTT. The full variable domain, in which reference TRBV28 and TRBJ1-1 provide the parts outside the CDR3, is DVKVTQSSRYLVKRTGEKVFLECVQDMDHENMFWYRQDPGLGLRLIYFSYDVKMKEKGDIPEGYSVSREKKERFSLILESASTNQTSMYLCAIRGARNTEAFFGQGTRLTVV.